This T cell receptor beta chain was captured by sequencing in a study of OX40 agonist ivuxolimab in advanced cancers. Study-wide context: Ivuxolimab was a fully human IgG2 agonistic monoclonal antibody targeting the costimulatory receptor OX40 (CD134). Intravenous ivuxolimab was administered to patients every 2 weeks at six dose levels: 0.01, 0.1, 0.3, 1.5, 3 and 10 mg/kg. Among the approximately 50 dose-escalation patients, about 19 had hepatocellular carcinoma, roughly 15 melanoma, 9 renal cell carcinoma and 9 head and neck cancer. A male proportion of nearly 85% and a mean age of about 60 years, ranging from about 23 to 90, were recorded for the dose-escalation cohort. Prior anti-PD-1, anti-PD-L1 or anti-CTLA-4 therapy was permitted, and checkpoint inhibitors had been received by about 36% of dose-escalation patients. Partial responses occurred in three dose-escalation patients, of whom one had hepatocellular carcinoma and two had cutaneous melanoma. Peripheral TCRbeta sequencing aimed to test whether ivuxolimab altered TCR sequence diversity and caused clonal T-cell expansion. The paper describes the monotherapy dose-escalation part (N ≈ 52 patients) of the phase I trial of ivuxolimab. Summary of the overall study and its limitations: Which antigens the clonally expanded peripheral T cells were specific for was not determined. At doses of 0.1 to 3.0 mg/kg, clonal expansion of both CD4+ and CD8+ T cells in blood was seen between baseline and week 6. Partial responders in the 0.1-3.0 mg/kg groups had among the lowest normalized peripheral clonal expansion, especially among CD8+ T cells. After ivuxolimab, CD8+ T cells had more expanded clones than CD4+ T cells on average. Low levels of normalized T-cell clonal expansion were also seen in some patients who did not respond.

Regarding this clone: This clone's antigen is unknown. Nothing much larger sits one base from this clone, and base qualities are not available.

Patients with autoimmune disease history or receiving systemic immunosuppression were excluded from the trial. Peripheral blood for TCR sequencing was drawn from every dose cohort at baseline, at cycle 4 day 1 and at cycle 7 day 1. The samples were drawn from a first-in-human, open-label, multicenter phase I dose-escalation trial of ivuxolimab. Adults with locally advanced or metastatic melanoma, renal cell, hepatocellular, or head and neck squamous cell carcinoma were enrolled in the trial. Before TCR sequencing, CD4+ T cells and CD8+ T cells were sorted from peripheral blood as separate populations. For sequencing of the TCRbeta CDR3 region, genomic DNA was extracted from the sorted cells. The immunoSEQ Assay was used for sequencing of TCRbeta CDR3 regions. TCRdb took over this immuneACCESS table, retaining in-frame rearrangements with V and J assigned. Such tables are incomplete; in checked studies, under half of the missing clones stem from an unresolved V gene, and the remainder is unexplained. The sample table lists approximately 77,000 clones, about 92% of them with a count of one. Together, the top ten hold about 0.54% of the sample.

The CDR3 runs 14 residues from the cysteine to the phenylalanine. The kept DNA is CDR3 alone, 42 bases in frame from the first base. V sheds 7 bases and J sheds 2 bases, leaving 18 bases between their ends. From a lookup of the germline V gene, CDR1 and CDR2 are SQVTM and ANQGSEA. This sequence uses TRBV29-1 and TRBJ2-7, and TRBD1 may be the D gene, going by 6 matching bases. The clonotype comes from an adult with an advanced solid tumor such as melanoma, head and neck, liver or kidney cancer. The sequenced sample was CD4+ or CD8+ T cells sorted from blood, obtained in a trial of the OX40 agonist ivuxolimab. For the CDR3, the sequence is CSATFGTQAYEQYF. The bases read TGCAGCGCTACTTTCGGGACACAGGCCTACGAGCAGTACTTC.